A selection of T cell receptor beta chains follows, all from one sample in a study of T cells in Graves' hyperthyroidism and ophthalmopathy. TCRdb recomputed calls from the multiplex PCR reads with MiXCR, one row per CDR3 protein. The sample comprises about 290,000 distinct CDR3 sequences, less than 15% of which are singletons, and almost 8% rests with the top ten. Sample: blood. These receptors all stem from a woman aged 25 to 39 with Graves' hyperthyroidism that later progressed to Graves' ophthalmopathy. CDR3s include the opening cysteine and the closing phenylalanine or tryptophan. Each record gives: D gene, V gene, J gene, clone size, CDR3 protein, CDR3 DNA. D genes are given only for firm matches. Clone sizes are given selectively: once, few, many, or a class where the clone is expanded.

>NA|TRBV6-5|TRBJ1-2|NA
CASSYNEDYGYTF
TGTGCCAGCAGTTATAACGAGGACTATGGCTACACCTTC
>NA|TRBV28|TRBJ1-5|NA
CASNREMNQPQHF
TGTGCCAGCAATAGGGAAATGAACCAGCCCCAGCATTTT
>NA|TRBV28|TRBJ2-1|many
CASSPGTYSYNEQFF
TGTGCCAGCAGTCCTGGGACTTACTCCTACAATGAGCAGTTCTTC
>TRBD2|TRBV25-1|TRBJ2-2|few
CASSVERDPTGELFF
TGTGCCAGCAGTGTAGAGCGGGACCCAACCGGGGAGCTGTTTTTT
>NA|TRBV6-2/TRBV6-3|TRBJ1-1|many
CASSYGQGRLLEAFF
TGTGCCAGCAGTTACGGGCAGGGCCGGTTACTTGAAGCTTTCTTT
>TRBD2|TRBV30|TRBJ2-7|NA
CAWSRVAGFQFYEQYF
TGTGCCTGGAGTCGAGTAGCGGGATTTCAATTCTACGAGCAGTACTTC
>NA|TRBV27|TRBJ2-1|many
CASTRWTDHNEQFF
TGTGCCAGCACTCGATGGACAGACCACAATGAGCAGTTCTTC
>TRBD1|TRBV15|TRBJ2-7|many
CATSRAGTGDYEQYF
TGTGCCACCAGCAGAGCCGGGACAGGGGACTACGAGCAGTACTTC
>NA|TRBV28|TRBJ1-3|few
CASSLLGGGGNSGNTIYF
TGTGCCAGCAGTTTATTAGGGGGGGGGGGGAACTCTGGAAACACCATATATTTT
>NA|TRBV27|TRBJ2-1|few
CASIIREQFF
TGTGCCAGCATTATTAGGGAGCAGTTCTTC
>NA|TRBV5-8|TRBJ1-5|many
CASSPGRTSNQPQHF
TGTGCCAGCAGCCCGGGTAGGACAAGCAATCAGCCCCAGCATTTT
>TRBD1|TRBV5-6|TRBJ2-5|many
CASSFADRVQETQYF
TGTGCCAGCAGCTTCGCGGACAGGGTGCAAGAGACCCAGTACTTC
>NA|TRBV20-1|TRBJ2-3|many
CSVSSEGTDTQYF
TGCAGTGTTTCTAGCGAGGGCACAGATACGCAGTATTTT
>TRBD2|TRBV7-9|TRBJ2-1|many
CASSLVGGLLAGEASYNEQFF
TGTGCCAGCAGCTTAGTCGGCGGTCTGTTAGCGGGAGAGGCCTCCTACAATGAGCAGTTCTTC
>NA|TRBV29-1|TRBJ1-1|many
CSVEALAREAFF
TGCAGCGTTGAAGCTCTGGCCAGGGAAGCTTTCTTT
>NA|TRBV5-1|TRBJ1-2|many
CASSLGQKYGYTF
TGCGCCAGCAGCTTGGGACAGAAGTATGGCTACACCTTC
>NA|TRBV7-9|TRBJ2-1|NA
CASRADGSSYNEQFF
TGTGCCAGCCGGGCCGACGGGAGCTCCTACAATGAGCAGTTCTTC
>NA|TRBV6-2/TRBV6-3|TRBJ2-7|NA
CASGYRYEQYF
TGTGCCAGCGGTTACCGGTACGAGCAGTACTTC
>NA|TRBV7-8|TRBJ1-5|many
CASSFMDTGSQPQHF
TGTGCCAGCAGCTTCATGGACACAGGTAGTCAGCCCCAGCATTTT
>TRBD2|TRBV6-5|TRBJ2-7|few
CASSSIAGGSYEQYF
TGTGCCAGCAGTTCAATAGCGGGAGGATCCTACGAGCAGTACTTC